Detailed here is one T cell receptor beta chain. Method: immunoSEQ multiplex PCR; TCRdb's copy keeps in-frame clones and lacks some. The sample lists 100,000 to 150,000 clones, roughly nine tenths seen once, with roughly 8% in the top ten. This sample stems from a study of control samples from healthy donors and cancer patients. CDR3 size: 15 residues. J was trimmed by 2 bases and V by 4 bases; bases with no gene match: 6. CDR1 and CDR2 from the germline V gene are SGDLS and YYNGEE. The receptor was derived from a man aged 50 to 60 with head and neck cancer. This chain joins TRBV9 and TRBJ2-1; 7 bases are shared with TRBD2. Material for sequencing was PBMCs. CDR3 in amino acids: CASSPGGTPYNEQFF. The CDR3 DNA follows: TGTGCCAGCAGCCCCGGGGGGACCCCCTACAATGAGCAGTTCTTC.